This T cell receptor (beta chain) was found in a study of spatial heterogeneity in lung cancer (dated by TCRdb to 2018 to 2020). Context from the whole study: Samples were obtained from around 72 patients with early-stage, untreated non-small cell lung cancer from the lung TRACERx cohort. Both alpha and beta chains were TCR-sequenced in samples taken at surgery, namely 220 tumor regions, under 80 matched nontumor lung samples and just over 55 PBMC samples. Follow-up PBMC samples were sequenced whenever the samples were available, and the median time to follow-up was roughly 2 years after resection. In non-small cell lung cancer, the study quantitatively compared TCR alpha and beta repertoires across several tumor regions, matched nontumor lung, and blood. Beta-chain transcripts were consistently detected in greater numbers than alpha-chain transcripts, which likely reflected higher beta-chain transcript abundance. The study linked features of the TCR repertoire to counts of nonsynonymous mutations, which were determined by whole-exome sequencing of tumor tissue. In the raw uncorrected reads, each unique combination of TCR and UMI appeared more than ten times on average.

Libraries were built with 5' RACE. These reads were obtained on a NextSeq 500. The TCR library protocol attached a unique molecular identifier to each TCR cDNA molecule to allow correction of PCR and sequencing errors. The authors' analysis ran thus. TCR identification, UMI-based error correction and CDR3 extraction were all carried out with Decombinator tools. TCRs above a frequency of 2 per 1,000, corresponding to the top 1% of the tumor frequency distribution, were defined as expanded. Renyi diversity was calculated using the R vegan package after each repertoire was subsampled 100 times to 5,000 TCRs. CDR3 similarity networks were constructed using string-kernel similarity of amino acid triplets, with links drawn between CDR3s whose pairwise similarity was above 0.82. TCRdb itself trimmed the public reads at Q25 with fastp, ran MiXCR and retained productive beta chains. Rows are combined by CDR3 protein, so each entry shows the most common genes and DNA. V and J calls and clone size were set by TCRdb, not the authors. The table for this sample lists around 110,000 distinct CDR3 sequences; approximately 12% of them were counted only once. The ten largest clones add up to roughly 17% of the sample.

This clonotype has a count of ten or more. Its cognate antigen has yet to be identified. There are no base qualities to consult, and no much larger clone falls within one base. The time point label here, explained by the study, means: blood at routine non-recurrence follow-up after resection. For TCR sequencing, whole RNA was extracted from tumor and nontumor lung tissue, or from cryopreserved PBMC samples, and no cell sorting was done. Only patients for whom sufficient RNA was available from at least two tumor regions were selected for TCR sequencing. What the work shows at the level of the full study, not this receptor alone: Confirming at a functional level the hypothesis that regional TCRs recognize regional mutations was considered to require additional single-cell paired TCR alpha and beta sequencing. Ubiquitous expanded tumor TCRs were detected in blood more often at tumor resection than at routine follow-up. Comparisons of baseline and follow-up blood repertoires included only around 13 patients.

The trim is 2 bases for V and 1 base for J, with a gap of 5 bases between the germline ends. CDR1 and CDR2 are drawn from the germline V gene: SGHTA, FQGTGA. There are 13 amino acids in the CDR3, from cysteine to phenylalanine inclusive. Of all the DNA, just the CDR3 is kept, 39 bases in frame from base 1. This sample comprised PBMCs, obtained at follow-up. This receptor chain uses TRBV7-3 and TRBJ1-1, with the D segment identity uncertain. This receptor was taken from a male donor with early-stage non-small cell lung cancer. The CDR3 protein sequence reads: CASSLGENTEAFF. The DNA is as follows: TGTGCCAGCAGCTTAGGGGAGAACACTGAAGCTTTCTTT. When the CDR3 is completed using the reference TRBV7-3 and TRBJ1-1 genes on either side, the full variable domain is GAGVSQTPSNKVTEKGKYVELRCDPISGHTALYWYRQSLGQGPEFLIYFQGTGAADDSGLPNDRFFAVRPEGSVSTLKIQRTERGDSAVYLCASSLGENTEAFFGQGTRLTVV.